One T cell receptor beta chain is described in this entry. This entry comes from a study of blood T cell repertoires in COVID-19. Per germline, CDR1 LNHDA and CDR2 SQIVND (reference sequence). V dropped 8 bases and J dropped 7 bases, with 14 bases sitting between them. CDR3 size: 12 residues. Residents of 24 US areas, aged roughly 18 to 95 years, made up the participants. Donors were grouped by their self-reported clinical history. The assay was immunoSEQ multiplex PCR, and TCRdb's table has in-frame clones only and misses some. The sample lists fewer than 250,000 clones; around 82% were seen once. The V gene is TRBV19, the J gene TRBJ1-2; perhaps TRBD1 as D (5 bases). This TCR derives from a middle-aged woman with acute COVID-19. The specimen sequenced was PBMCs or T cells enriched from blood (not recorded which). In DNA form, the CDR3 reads TGTGCCAGTCAGATCCAGGGATCTGGCTACACCTTC. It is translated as CASQIQGSGYTF.